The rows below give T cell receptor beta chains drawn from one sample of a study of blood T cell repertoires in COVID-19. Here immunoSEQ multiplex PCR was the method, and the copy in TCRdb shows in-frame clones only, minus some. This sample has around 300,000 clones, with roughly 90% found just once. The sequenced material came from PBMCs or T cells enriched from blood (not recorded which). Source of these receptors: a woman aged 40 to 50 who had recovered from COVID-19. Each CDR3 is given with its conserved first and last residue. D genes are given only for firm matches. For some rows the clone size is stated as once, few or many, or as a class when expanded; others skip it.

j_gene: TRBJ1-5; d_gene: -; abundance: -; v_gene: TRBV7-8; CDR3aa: CASSGPQGPQHF; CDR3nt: TGTGCCAGCAGCGGACCCCAGGGGCCCCAGCATTTT
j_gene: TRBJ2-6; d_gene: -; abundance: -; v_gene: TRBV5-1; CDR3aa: CASSESSGANVLTF; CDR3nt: TGCGCCAGCAGCGAGTCCTCTGGGGCCAACGTCCTGACTTTC
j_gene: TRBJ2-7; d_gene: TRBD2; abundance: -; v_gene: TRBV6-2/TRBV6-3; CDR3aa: CASSYSASGTGGEQYF; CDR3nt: TGTGCCAGCAGTTACTCGGCTAGCGGGACGGGGGGCGAGCAGTACTTC
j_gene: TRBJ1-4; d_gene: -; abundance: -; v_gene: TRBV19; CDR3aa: CASKGSGADATNEKLFF; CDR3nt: TGTGCCAGTAAAGGATCAGGGGCCGATGCAACTAATGAAAAACTGTTTTTT
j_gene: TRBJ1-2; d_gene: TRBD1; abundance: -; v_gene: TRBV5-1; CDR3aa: CASSSGQSYGYTF; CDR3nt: TGCGCCAGCAGCTCGGGACAGAGCTATGGCTACACCTTC
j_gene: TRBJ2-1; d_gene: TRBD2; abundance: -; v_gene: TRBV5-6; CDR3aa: CASSFLGLAGYNEQFF; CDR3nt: TGTGCCAGCAGCTTCCTTGGACTAGCGGGGTACAATGAGCAGTTCTTC
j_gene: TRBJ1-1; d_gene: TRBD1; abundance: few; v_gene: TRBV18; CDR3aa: CASSLPQGKNTEAFF; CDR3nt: TGTGCCAGCTCACTGCCACAGGGGAAGAACACTGAAGCTTTCTTT
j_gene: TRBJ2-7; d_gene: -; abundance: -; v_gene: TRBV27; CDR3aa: CASSPVEGSYEQYF; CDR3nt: TGTGCCAGCAGCCCTGTGGAGGGATCCTACGAGCAGTACTTC
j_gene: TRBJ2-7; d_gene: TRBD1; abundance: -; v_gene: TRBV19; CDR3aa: CATGTAGNYEQYF; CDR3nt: TGTGCCACCGGGACAGCCGGTAATTACGAGCAGTACTTC
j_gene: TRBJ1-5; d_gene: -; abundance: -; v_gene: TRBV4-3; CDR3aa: CASSQSSNQPQHF; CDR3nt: TGCGCCAGCAGCCAGAGTAGCAATCAGCCCCAGCATTTT
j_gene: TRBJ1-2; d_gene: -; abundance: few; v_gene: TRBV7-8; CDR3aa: CASSDYLGRLNYGYTF; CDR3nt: TGTGCCAGCAGCGACTACCTCGGGAGACTTAACTATGGCTACACCTTC
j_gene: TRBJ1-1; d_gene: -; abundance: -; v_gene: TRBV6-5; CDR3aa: CASSAREARDTEAFF; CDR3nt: TGTGCCAGCAGCGCTAGGGAGGCCAGGGACACTGAAGCTTTCTTT
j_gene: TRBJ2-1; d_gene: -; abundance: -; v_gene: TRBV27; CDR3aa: CASSLNGGTAIDNEQFF; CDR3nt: TGTGCCAGCAGTTTAAACGGAGGGACAGCCATTGACAATGAGCAGTTCTTC
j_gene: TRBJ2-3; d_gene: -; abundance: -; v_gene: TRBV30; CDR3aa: CAWSVLSGYTDTQYF; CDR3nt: TGTGCCTGGAGTGTTCTCAGCGGGTATACAGATACGCAGTATTTT
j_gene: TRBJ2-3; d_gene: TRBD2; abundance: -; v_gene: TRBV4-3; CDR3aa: CASSPGVAGRTDTQYF; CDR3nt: TGCGCCAGCAGCCCCGGGGTAGCGGGAAGGACAGATACGCAGTATTTT
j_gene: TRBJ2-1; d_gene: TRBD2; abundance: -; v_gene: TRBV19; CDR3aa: CASSIRHAGGNEQFF; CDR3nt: TGTGCCAGTAGTATTCGCCATGCGGGGGGGAATGAGCAGTTCTTC
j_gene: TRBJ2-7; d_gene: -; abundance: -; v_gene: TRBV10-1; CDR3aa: CASSTLLGGSEQYF; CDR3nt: TGCGCCAGCAGTACCCTATTGGGGGGAAGCGAGCAGTACTTC
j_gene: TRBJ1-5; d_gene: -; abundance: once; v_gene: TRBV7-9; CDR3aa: CASSLGPYQPQHF; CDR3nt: TGTGCCAGCAGCTTGGGGCCTTATCAGCCCCAGCATTTT
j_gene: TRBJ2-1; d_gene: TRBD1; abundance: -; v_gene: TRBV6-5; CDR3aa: CASSGRTGGTNEQFF; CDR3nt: TGTGCCAGCAGCGGTAGGACAGGGGGGACGAATGAGCAGTTCTTC
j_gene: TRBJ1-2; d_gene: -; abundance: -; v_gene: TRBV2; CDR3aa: CASTGQINYGYTF; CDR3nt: TGTGCCAGCACGGGACAAATCAACTATGGCTACACCTTC
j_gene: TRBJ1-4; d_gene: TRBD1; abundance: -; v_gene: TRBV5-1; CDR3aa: CASSPKTGPNEKLFF; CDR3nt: TGCGCCAGCAGCCCCAAGACAGGGCCTAATGAAAAACTGTTTTTT
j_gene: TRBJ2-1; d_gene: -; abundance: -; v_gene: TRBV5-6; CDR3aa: CASSLDGVYNEQFF; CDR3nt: TGTGCCAGCAGCTTGGACGGGGTTTACAATGAGCAGTTCTTC
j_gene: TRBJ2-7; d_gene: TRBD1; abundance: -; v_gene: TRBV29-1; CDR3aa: CSVKTGGPYEQYF; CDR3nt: TGCAGCGTCAAAACAGGGGGCCCTTACGAGCAGTACTTC
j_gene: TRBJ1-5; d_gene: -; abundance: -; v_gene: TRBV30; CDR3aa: CAWSVRGMQPQHF; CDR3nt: TGTGCCTGGAGTGTACGAGGGATGCAGCCCCAGCATTTT
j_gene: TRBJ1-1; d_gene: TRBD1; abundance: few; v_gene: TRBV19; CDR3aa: CASRPDRSTEAFF; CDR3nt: TGTGCCAGTAGACCGGACAGGTCCACTGAAGCTTTCTTT
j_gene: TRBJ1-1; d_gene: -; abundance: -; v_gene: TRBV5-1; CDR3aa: CASSLGVEGWTEAFF; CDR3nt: TGCGCCAGCAGCTTGGGGGTGGAGGGGTGGACTGAAGCTTTCTTT
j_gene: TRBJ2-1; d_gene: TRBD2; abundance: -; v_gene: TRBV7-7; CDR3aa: CASSPTPGLGGEQFF; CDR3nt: TGTGCTAGCAGCCCTACACCGGGACTAGGTGGTGAGCAGTTCTTC
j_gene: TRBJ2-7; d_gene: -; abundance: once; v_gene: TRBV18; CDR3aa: CASSPGSGRPDEQYF; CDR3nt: TGTGCCAGCTCACCGGGTAGCGGTAGGCCGGACGAGCAGTACTTC
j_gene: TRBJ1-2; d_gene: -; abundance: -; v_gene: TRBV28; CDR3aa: CASSLSAGNYGYTF; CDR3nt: TGTGCCAGCAGTTTATCAGCAGGGAACTATGGCTACACCTTC
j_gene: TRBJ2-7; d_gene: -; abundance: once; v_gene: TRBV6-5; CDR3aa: CASSYGQATLEQYF; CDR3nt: TGTGCCAGCAGTTACGGCCAGGCGACCCTAGAGCAGTACTTC
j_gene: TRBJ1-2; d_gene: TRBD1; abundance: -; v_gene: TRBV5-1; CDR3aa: CASSEDRGYGYTF; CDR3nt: TGCGCCAGCAGCGAGGACAGGGGGTATGGCTACACCTTC
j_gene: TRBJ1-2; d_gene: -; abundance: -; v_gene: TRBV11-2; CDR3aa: CASRSYLSNYGYTF; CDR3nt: TGTGCCAGCAGGAGCTATCTTAGTAACTATGGCTACACCTTC
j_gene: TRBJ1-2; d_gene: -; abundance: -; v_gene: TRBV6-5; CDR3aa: CASRRGGYGYTF; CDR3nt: TGTGCCAGCAGGAGGGGGGGGTATGGCTACACCTTC
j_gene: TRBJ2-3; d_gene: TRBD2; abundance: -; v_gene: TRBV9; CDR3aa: CASSVQSGTSGRTDTQYF; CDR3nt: TGTGCCAGCAGCGTACAGTCCGGGACTAGCGGGCGAACAGATACGCAGTATTTT
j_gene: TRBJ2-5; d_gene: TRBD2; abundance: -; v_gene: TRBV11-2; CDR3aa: CASSKGRGWETQYF; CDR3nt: TGTGCCAGCAGCAAGGGGAGGGGATGGGAGACCCAGTACTTC
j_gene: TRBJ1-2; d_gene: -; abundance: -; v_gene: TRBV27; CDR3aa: CASSLSGVSFGYTF; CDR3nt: TGTGCCAGCAGTTTATCAGGGGTCTCTTTTGGCTACACCTTC
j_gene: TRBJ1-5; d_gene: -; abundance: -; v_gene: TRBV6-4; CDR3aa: CASSDVAPGRRVGGGQPQHF; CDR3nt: TGTGCCAGCAGTGACGTGGCACCGGGACGAAGGGTGGGGGGTGGTCAGCCCCAGCATTTT
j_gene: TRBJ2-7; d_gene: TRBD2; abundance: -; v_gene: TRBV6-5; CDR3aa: CASRPPGREGQYF; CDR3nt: TGTGCCAGTCGACCCCCTGGCAGGGAGGGGCAGTACTTC
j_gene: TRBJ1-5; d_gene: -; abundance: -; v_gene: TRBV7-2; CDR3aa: CASSLAGAGNQPQHF; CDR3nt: TGTGCCAGCAGCTTAGCGGGCGCCGGCAATCAGCCCCAGCATTTT
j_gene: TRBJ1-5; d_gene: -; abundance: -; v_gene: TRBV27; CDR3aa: CASSLSVQINQPQHF; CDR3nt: TGTGCCAGCAGTTTATCGGTACAAATCAATCAGCCCCAGCATTTT
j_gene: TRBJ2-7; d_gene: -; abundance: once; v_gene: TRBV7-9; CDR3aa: CASSLASGVFYEQYF; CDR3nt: TGTGCCAGCAGCTTAGCGTCGGGGGTGTTCTACGAGCAGTACTTC
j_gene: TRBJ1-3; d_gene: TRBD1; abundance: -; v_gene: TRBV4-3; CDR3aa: CASSHGQGSGNTIYF; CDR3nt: TGCGCCAGCAGCCACGGACAGGGCTCTGGAAACACCATATATTTT
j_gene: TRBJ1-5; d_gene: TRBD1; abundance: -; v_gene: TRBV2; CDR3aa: CASSRTGGYSNQPQHF; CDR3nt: TGTGCCAGCAGCCGGACAGGCGGATATAGCAATCAGCCCCAGCATTTT
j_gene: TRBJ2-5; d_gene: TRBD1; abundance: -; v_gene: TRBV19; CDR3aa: CASSVQGAEETQYF; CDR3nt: TGTGCCAGTAGTGTACAGGGGGCAGAGGAGACCCAGTACTTC
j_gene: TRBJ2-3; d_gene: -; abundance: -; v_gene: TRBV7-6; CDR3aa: CASSFSGAAVPDTQYF; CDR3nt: TGTGCCAGCAGCTTCTCAGGGGCAGCAGTCCCCGATACGCAGTATTTT